These 5 T cell receptor beta chains came from one sample sequenced in a study of T cells after yellow fever vaccination. Using its own MiXCR run on the 5' RACE reads, TCRdb lists one record per CDR3 protein. The table shows 250,000 or so distinct CDR3 sequences, with about 7% occurring only once. This specimen was CD4+ T cells sorted from PBMCs, taken on the day of the yellow fever booster vaccination. The receptor set was obtained from a man aged 25-45 years who received the YFV17D yellow fever vaccine.

This clonotype was found a few times. The rearrangement links TRBV5-1 to TRBJ1-5; tentative D call: TRBD1 (6 bases). V was pared by 2 bases and J by 1 base, with 10 bases between. CDR1 and CDR2 from the germline V gene are SGHRS and YFSETQ. The CDR3 length is 15 residues. The CDR3 spells CASSFTGQSNQPQHF. CDR3 in DNA: TGCGCCAGCAGCTTTACCGGACAGAGCAATCAGCCCCAGCATTTT.

V usage is TRBV20-1 and J usage is TRBJ2-2, with TRBD2 matching over 8 bases. CDR1 and CDR2 from the germline V gene are DFQATT and SNEGSKA (reference sequence). J gave up 4 bases and V 2 bases, and 12 bases lay outside the gene matches. CDR3 size: 17 residues. The CDR3 reads CSARKEDSGSFTGELFF. The DNA for the CDR3 is TGCAGTGCTAGAAAAGAGGACAGCGGGAGTTTCACCGGGGAGCTGTTTTTT.

The V call is TRBV7-2, the J call TRBJ2-2, with 7 positions matching TRBD1. Unmatched junction bases numbered 5, after V lost 5 bases and J lost 5 bases. The germline V gene encodes CDR1 SGHTA and CDR2 FQGNSA. The CDR3 length is 14 residues. The chain's CDR3 is CASSPKTGTGELFF. The CDR3 coding sequence is TGTGCCAGCAGCCCGAAGACAGGGACCGGGGAGCTGTTTTTT.

This clonotype has a handful of counts. The chain joins TRBV5-1 to TRBJ2-7; possibly TRBD2 for D (6 bases). The CDR3 runs 13 residues. Germline CDR1 reads SGHRS; CDR2 reads YFSETQ. Deletions cut 4 bases from V and 6 bases from J, with 14 bases between. The CDR3 bases are TGCGCCAGCAGCCGGGAGAATGGCGCCGAGCAGTACTTC. Translating it yields CASSRENGAEQYF.

There are many counts of this clonotype. The chain has TRBV4-3 and TRBJ2-1; the D is unclear. V was clipped by 0 bases and J by 7 bases, with 13 bases between them. Looked up from germline, CDR1 is LGHNA and CDR2 is YSLEER. This CDR3 is built from 15 residues. The CDR3 is CASSQDYRVPNEQFF. The DNA of the CDR3 is TGCGCCAGCAGCCAAGATTATCGGGTCCCGAATGAGCAGTTCTTC.